This T cell receptor (beta chain) stems from a study of T cells in Graves' hyperthyroidism and ophthalmopathy. TCR beta CDR3 regions were amplified from RNA transcripts. Researchers ran a first-round RT-PCR on the TCR CDR3 using the HTBI primer set. TCRdb re-called the multiplex PCR reads through MiXCR, storing one row per CDR3 protein. The sample yields a few hundred thousand distinct CDR3 sequences, less than 20% seen once. The study's findings and limits: Within blood appeared most thyroid clonotypes that had expanded above 0.001.

Note on this clonotype: What it binds is not known.

Looked up from germline, CDR1 is SQVTM and CDR2 is ANQGSEA. CDR3 size: 11 residues. V dropped 4 bases and J dropped 5 bases, with 8 bases sitting between them. The hyperthyroidism patients had all been newly diagnosed, and their disease duration was under 2 months. Their ages ranged from 18 to 65 years. Criteria for exclusion of patients were uncontrolled infection, other autoimmune disease, pregnancy or lactation. V and J are TRBV29-1 and TRBJ1-1; D gene uncertain. This sequence was found in a woman aged 25 to 39 with Graves' hyperthyroidism. Sample: blood. For the CDR3, the DNA is TGCAGCGTTGGCCCGGATACTGAAGCTTTCTTT. It translates to CSVGPDTEAFF. Full variable domain (rest looked up from reference TRBV29-1 and TRBJ1-1): SAVISQKPSRDICQRGTSLTIQCQVDSQVTMMFWYRQQPGQSLTLIATANQGSEATYESGFVIDKFPISRPNLTFSTLTVSNMSPEDSSIYLCSVGPDTEAFFGQGTRLTVV.